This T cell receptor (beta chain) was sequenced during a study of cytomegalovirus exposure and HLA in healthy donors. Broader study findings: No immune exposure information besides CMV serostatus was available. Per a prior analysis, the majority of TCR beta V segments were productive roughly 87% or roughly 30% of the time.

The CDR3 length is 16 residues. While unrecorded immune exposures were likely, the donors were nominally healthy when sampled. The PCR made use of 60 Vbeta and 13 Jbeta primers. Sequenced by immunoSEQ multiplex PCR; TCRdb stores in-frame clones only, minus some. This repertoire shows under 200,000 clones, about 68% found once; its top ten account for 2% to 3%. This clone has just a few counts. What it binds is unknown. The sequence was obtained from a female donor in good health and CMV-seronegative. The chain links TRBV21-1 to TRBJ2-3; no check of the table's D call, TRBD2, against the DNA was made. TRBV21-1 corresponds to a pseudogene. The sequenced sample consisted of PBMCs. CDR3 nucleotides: TGTGCCGGACTTTGGACTAGCGGGAGGAGTAGAGATACGCAGTATTTT. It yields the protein CAGLWTSGRSRDTQYF.